The 10 T cell receptor beta chains in this list originate from one sample, sequenced in a study of T-cell memory formation after mild COVID-19. TCRdb reanalysed the 5' RACE reads using MiXCR and keeps one entry per CDR3 protein. The sample yields 500,000 to 550,000 distinct CDR3 sequences, 20% seen once. The sample comprised PBMCs or a T cell subset sorted from them (not recorded which). These receptors were obtained from an adult woman who had mild COVID-19 (a few samples of this study predate the infection). Cell type and time point are not known.

This clonotype was observed a handful of times. The CDR3 loop reads CASKQRRRREKLFF. CDR3 in DNA: TGTGCCAGCAAGCAGCGCCGGAGGAGGGAAAAACTGTTTTTT. The J gene is TRBJ1-4, the V gene TRBV6-5; D is uncertain. The CDR3 covers 14 residues. From germline, CDR1 is MNHEY and CDR2 SVGAGI. Deletions cut 7 bases from V and 8 bases from J, with 17 bases between.

V and J are TRBV2 and TRBJ2-3; D not resolved. V lost 3 bases and J 0 bases, leaving 13 bases between the germline ends. Germline CDR1 and CDR2: SNHLY and FYNNEI. The CDR3 extends over 16 amino acids. The CDR3 sequence is CASSDVGSTSTDTQYF. Here the CDR3 DNA reads TGTGCCAGCAGTGATGTCGGCAGCACTAGCACAGATACGCAGTATTTT.

Comment on this clonotype: This may be a read error, as it is one base from a much larger clone. The chain uses TRBV6-2 or TRBV6-3 and TRBJ2-7, with D unclear. CDR3 length equals 13 residues. V lost 2 bases and J lost 3, with 8 bases in between. From germline, CDR1 is MNHEY and CDR2 SVGEGT. The CDR3 DNA follows: TGTGCCAGCAGTTACGCGCAGAACTACGAGCAGTACTTC. Translating gives CASSYAQNYEQYF.

The V and J genes are TRBV7-9 and TRBJ2-1; a weak D match, TRBD2 (7 bases). V was trimmed by 5 bases and J by 7 bases, leaving 24 bases between them. This CDR3 has 17 residues. Germline values: CDR1 SEHNR, CDR2 FQNEAQ (reference sequence). The CDR3 nucleotides read TGTGCCAGCAGCAGCGAAAGTTACGGGGGGCCGGGGAATGAGCAGTTCTTC. Translating it yields CASSSESYGGPGNEQFF.

This clonotype was recorded a few times. This chain uses TRBV20-1 with TRBJ2-3, with D unclear. Germline V CDR1 and CDR2: DFQATT, SNEGSKA (reference sequence). This CDR3 has 11 residues. V was cut by 3 bases and J by 4 bases, with 5 bases left in between. The CDR3 region is CSASVADTQYF. The DNA of the CDR3 is TGCAGTGCTAGTGTGGCAGATACGCAGTATTTT.

In its sample, this clonotype was seen a few times. The chain is built from TRBV4-2 and TRBJ2-1; either TRBD1 or TRBD2 may fit D (6 bases each). This CDR3 has 18 residues. Trimming took 4 bases from V and 1 from J, leaving 20 bases between them. Germline CDR1 and CDR2: LGHNA and YNFKEQ. CDR3 sequence (DNA): TGTGCCAGCAGCCCCACGGGGGCGCGGTCTTATTCCTACAATGAGCAGTTCTTC. This gives the protein CASSPTGARSYSYNEQFF.

This clonotype has a handful of counts. This rearrangement joins TRBV28 to TRBJ2-3, with D tentatively TRBD1 or TRBD2 (5 bases each). Looked up from germline, CDR1 is MDHEN and CDR2 is SYDVKM. The CDR3 extends over 18 amino acids. V dropped 2 bases and J dropped 1 base, with 19 bases sitting between them. CDR3 sequence (DNA): TGTGCCAGCAGTTTAGGCTATTGGTCGGGGCACGGCACAGATACGCAGTATTTT. Its protein product is CASSLGYWSGHGTDTQYF. Full variable domain (outside the CDR3, taken from reference TRBV28 and TRBJ2-3): DVKVTQSSRYLVKRTGEKVFLECVQDMDHENMFWYRQDPGLGLRLIYFSYDVKMKEKGDIPEGYSVSREKKERFSLILESASTNQTSMYLCASSLGYWSGHGTDTQYFGPGTRLTVL.

This clonotype was seen only a few times. This rearrangement joins TRBV5-6 to TRBJ2-1; D possibly corresponds to TRBD2 (5 bases). The CDR3 consists of 16 residues. Germline V gene lookup returns CDR1 SGHDT and CDR2 YYEEEE. The V end lost 4 bases, the J end lost 6 bases, and 20 bases lay between the germline ends. The CDR3 DNA sequence: TGTGCCAGCAGCCGGCTCGAGGGAGTTCGTGGCAATGAGCAGTTCTTC. Amino acids: CASSRLEGVRGNEQFF.

The rearrangement uses TRBV4-2 and TRBJ1-2; D is ambiguous. Looked up from germline, CDR1 is LGHNA and CDR2 is YNFKEQ. V lost 0 bases and J 8 bases, leaving 4 bases between the germline ends. The length of the CDR3 is 11 residues. The CDR3 loop reads CASSQEGGYTF. In DNA, the CDR3 is TGTGCCAGCAGCCAAGAGGGAGGCTACACCTTC.

This clonotype was observed a few times. The CDR3 sequence: CASSIKAGGPNEQFF. CDR3 bases: TGTGCCAGTAGTATTAAGGCGGGAGGGCCCAATGAGCAGTTCTTC. The chain couples TRBV19 to TRBJ2-1, with 9 nucleotides matching TRBD2. Germline-derived CDR1 and CDR2 are LNHDA and SQIVND (reference sequence). There are 15 residues in the CDR3. V trimming: 3 bases; J trimming: 6 bases; junction bases outside the gene matches: 6.